The 25 T cell receptor beta chains reported below all come from one sample, sequenced in a study of Ad26.COV2.S vaccination and SARS-CoV-2 variants. Clones were sequenced by immunoSEQ multiplex PCR, and TCRdb holds only the in-frame ones, with some missing. The repertoire holds approximately 480,000 clones, with roughly 87% as singletons. This sample's treatment: around 19 received Ad26.COV2.S at low or high dose, single or two shots; about 5 received placebo; per-sample allocation not given. Samples were taken on day 63 after the first vaccine or placebo injection. Sequencing used peripheral blood, obtained in a trial of Ad26.COV2.S vaccine versus placebo. The receptors derive from a person aged 18 to 65 who received the Ad26.COV2.S COVID-19 vaccine or a placebo.

CDR3 DNA sequence: TGTGCCTGGAGCGAAACGGGACAGGGTAAGATGTCCCAGCATTTT. Amino acids: CAWSETGQGKMSQHF. The V gene is TRBV30, the J gene TRBJ1-5; 9 bases map to TRBD1. CDR3 length: 15 amino acids. V lost 3 bases and J lost 11; bases outside the gene matches: 14. Germline values: CDR1 GTSNPN, CDR2 SVGIG (reference sequence).

The rearrangement uses TRBV7-2 and TRBJ2-5; no definite D call. The CDR3 has 13 amino acids. V lost 5 bases and J lost 7, with 14 bases in between. Germline V gene data show CDR1 as SGHTA and CDR2 as FQGNSA. In DNA, the CDR3 is TGTGCCAGCAGCCCTGCTTGGTCGGCGACCCAGTACTTC. Encoded protein: CASSPAWSATQYF.

The chain couples TRBV10-3 to TRBJ1-1; TRBD1 matches 9 bases. J gave up 1 base and V 6 bases, and 3 bases lay outside the gene matches. Germline V lookup: CDR1 ENHRY, CDR2 SYGVKD. The CDR3 has 14 amino acids. The CDR3 reads CAIRGQGENTEAFF. In DNA, the CDR3 is TGTGCCATCAGGGGACAGGGAGAGAACACTGAAGCTTTCTTT.

This chain links TRBV30 with TRBJ1-3, with D perhaps matching TRBD1 (6 bases). Trimming stripped 6 bases from V and 8 bases from J, with 11 bases between. The germline V gene has CDR1 GTSNPN and CDR2 SVGIG (reference sequence). The CDR3 totals 11 residues. CDR3 loop: CACLQGYTIYF. As DNA, the CDR3 is TGTGCCTGTCTACAGGGATACACCATATATTTT.

The chain has TRBV27 and TRBJ1-6, with D possibly being TRBD1 (6 bases). Per germline, CDR1 MNHEY and CDR2 SMNVEV (reference sequence). The V and J ends lost 7 bases and 10 bases respectively, with 17 bases between them. The length of the CDR3 is 14 residues. As DNA, the CDR3 is TGTGCCAGCACCCTACAGGGCGTGGGATCACCCCTCCACTTT. It yields the protein CASTLQGVGSPLHF.

V is TRBV5-4 and J is TRBJ1-2; a possible D gene is TRBD1 (6 bases). The CDR3 has 14 amino acids. CDR1 and CDR2 from the germline V gene are SGHNT and YYREEE (reference sequence). The V end was cut by 4 bases, the J end by 4 bases, with 14 bases between. CDR3 in amino acids: CASSLQGGGYGYTF. CDR3 coding DNA: TGTGCCAGCAGCCTACAGGGAGGTGGCTATGGCTACACCTTC.

The chain recombines TRBV5-4 with TRBJ2-2, with 8 bases that match TRBD1. After removal of 0 bases from V and 9 bases from J, the junction contained 7 bases not matched to a gene. The germline gives CDR1 SGHNT, CDR2 YYREEE (reference sequence). This CDR3 region has 15 residues. CDR3 DNA: TGTGCCAGCAGCTTGGCCGGACAGGGCGGGAGGGAGCTGTTTTTT. The encoded protein is CASSLAGQGGRELFF. Full variable domain (outside the CDR3, taken from reference TRBV5-4 and TRBJ2-2): ETGVTQSPTHLIKTRGQQVTLRCSSQSGHNTVSWYQQALGQGPQFIFQYYREEENGRGNFPPRFSGLQFPNYSSELNVNALELDDSALYLCASSLAGQGGRELFFGEGSRLTVL.

CDR3 sequence: CATSSGTSGRSGEQFF. For the CDR3, the DNA is TGTGCCACCAGCAGTGGGACTAGCGGGAGATCTGGTGAGCAGTTCTTC. The rearrangement links TRBV15 to TRBJ2-1, with 14 bases aligning to TRBD2. The CDR3 runs 16 residues. V dropped 3 bases and J dropped 9; count of bases not matched to a gene: 7. Germline V gene sequence: CDR1 LNHNV, CDR2 YYDKDF (reference sequence).

The V and J genes are TRBV12-5 and TRBJ1-1; D possibly corresponds to TRBD1 (6 bases). The ends were cut back, 3 bases at V and 4 bases at J, with 12 bases in the middle. The germline gives CDR1 LGHNT, CDR2 FRNRAP. This CDR3 is 14 amino acids long. The CDR3 sequence: CASGLRGAGTEAFF. CDR3 nucleotides: TGTGCTAGTGGTTTAAGGGGGGCAGGCACTGAAGCTTTCTTT.

This sequence joins TRBV9 and TRBJ2-3; D is unclear. V lost 0 bases and J lost 7, with 9 bases in between. The CDR3 totals 13 residues. The germline CDR1 and CDR2 sequences are SGDLS and YYNGEE. In DNA form, the CDR3 reads TGTGCCAGCAGCGTAGGTCTTGATCATACGCAGTATTTT. It codes for CASSVGLDHTQYF.

The chain has TRBV18 and TRBJ2-3, with unresolved D. V was trimmed by 3 bases and J by 0 bases, leaving 13 bases between them. The CDR3 covers 16 residues. Germline CDR1 reads KGHSH; CDR2 reads LQKENI. CDR3 protein: CASSPTITVSTDTQYF. The CDR3 DNA sequence: TGTGCCAGCTCACCGACCATTACCGTAAGCACAGATACGCAGTATTTT.

V gene TRBV19 combines with J gene TRBJ1-4; no firm D call. The CDR3 loop spans 13 amino acids. Germline-derived CDR1 and CDR2 are LNHDA and SQIVND (reference sequence). V was pared by 7 bases and J by 5 bases, with 11 bases between. CDR3 in amino acids: CASTGPTNEKLFF. In DNA form, the CDR3 reads TGTGCCAGTACCGGTCCGACGAATGAAAAACTGTTTTTT.

The chain carries TRBV5-1 and TRBJ1-6; D is unresolved. Deletions cut 3 bases from V and 7 bases from J, with 17 bases between. The CDR3 loop spans 16 amino acids. The germline gives CDR1 SGHRS, CDR2 YFSETQ. In nucleotides, the CDR3 is TGCGCCAGCAGCTCGGCGGTGGCCCAGCGAAATTCACCCCTCCACTTT. This codes for CASSSAVAQRNSPLHF.

Remarks on this clone: It may be a read error: a sequence one base away is much more abundant. V and J are TRBV27 and TRBJ2-3, with D possibly matching TRBD2 (6 bases). There are 13 residues in the CDR3. Germline CDR1 MNHEY, CDR2 SMNVEV (reference sequence). The V gene lost 7 bases and the J gene lost 1 base, with 9 bases spanning the gap. This CDR3 is CASTPSGTDTQYF. CDR3 bases: TGTGCCAGCACCCCTAGCGGCACAGATACGCAGTATTTT.

The V and J genes are TRBV5-4 and TRBJ1-1, with D perhaps matching TRBD1 (6 bases). Germline V gene data show CDR1 as SGHNT and CDR2 as YYREEE (reference sequence). V was shortened by 1 base and J by 4 bases, with 20 bases between the two germline ends. This CDR3 contains 17 residues. CDR3 sequence (DNA): TGTGCCAGCAGCTTGCGTACCCCGGGCAGGGGTTTCACTGAAGCTTTCTTT. Translating gives CASSLRTPGRGFTEAFF.

The chain employs TRBV5-1 and TRBJ1-2; the D is unclear. V lost 4 bases to trimming and J lost 2 bases, with 3 bases between them. Germline CDR1 and CDR2: SGHRS and YFSETQ. The CDR3 sequence is 11 residues long. DNA for the CDR3: TGCGCCAGCAGCGAGAACTATGGCTACACCTTC. It translates to CASSENYGYTF.

The chain has TRBV7-9 and TRBJ2-2, with D uncertain. Trimming removed 2 bases at V and 0 bases at J, with 7 bases between. Germline lookup yields CDR1 SEHNR and CDR2 FQNEAQ (reference sequence). The CDR3 has 15 residues. CDR3 sequence: CASSLNRANTGELFF. Written as DNA, the CDR3 is TGTGCCAGCAGCTTAAACAGAGCGAACACCGGGGAGCTGTTTTTT.

This chain connects TRBV10-3 to TRBJ2-1; TRBD2 might be the D (5 bases). This CDR3 has 15 residues. Trimming took off 6 bases at V and 4 bases at J, with 16 bases between the two ends. CDR1 is ENHRY and CDR2 is SYGVKD in the germline V gene. The CDR3 loop reads CAISDLGRTYNEQFF. CDR3 DNA sequence: TGTGCCATCAGCGATCTAGGACGGACTTACAATGAGCAGTTCTTC.

The genes are TRBV30 and TRBJ2-2; D remains ambiguous. The CDR3 sequence is 13 residues long. CDR1 and CDR2 (germline): GTSNPN, SVGIG (reference sequence). V shed 3 bases and J shed 0 bases, with 5 bases lying between them. CDR3 bases: TGTGCCTGGAGGTGGACGAACACCGGGGAGCTGTTTTTT. Amino acid sequence: CAWRWTNTGELFF.

This clone appeared once. The J gene is TRBJ2-5, the V gene TRBV5-4; D is undetermined. Looked up from germline, CDR1 is SGHNT and CDR2 is YYREEE (reference sequence). V was clipped by 4 bases and J by 2 bases, with 9 bases between them. The CDR3 spans 13 residues. CDR3 coding DNA: TGTGCCAGCAGCCCCCGGCGGCAAGAGACCCAGTACTTC. Amino acids: CASSPRRQETQYF.

This clone was picked up one time. The chain links TRBV30 to TRBJ2-1; D is ambiguous. Germline CDR1 reads GTSNPN; CDR2 reads SVGIG (reference sequence). CDR3 size: 11 residues. Trimming removed 5 bases at V and 9 bases at J, with 11 bases between. CDR3 amino acids: CAWSLGLEQFF. CDR3 coding DNA: TGTGCCTGGTCCCTCGGGCTTGAGCAGTTCTTC.

J is TRBJ2-4 and V is TRBV4-1; D is undetermined. CDR1 and CDR2 from the germline V gene are MGHRA and YSYEKL. This CDR3 spans 15 amino acids. V lost 2 bases and J 0 bases, leaving 8 bases between the germline ends. The CDR3 region is CASSQIGLAKNIQYF. The CDR3 DNA follows: TGCGCCAGCAGCCAAATAGGATTAGCCAAAAACATTCAGTACTTC.

The V and J genes are TRBV29-1 and TRBJ2-3, with D possibly matching TRBD2 (5 bases). The CDR3 covers 13 residues. Trimming removed 8 bases from V and 2 bases from J, with 14 bases in between. The V gene's germline CDR1 is SQVTM and CDR2 ANQGSEA. The CDR3 DNA follows: TGCAGCCTCGCCGGGATTGACACAGATACGCAGTATTTT. This encodes CSLAGIDTDTQYF.

The J gene is TRBJ2-7, the V gene TRBV14; the match to TRBD2 covers 13 bases. V gave up 4 bases and J gave up 4 bases; unmatched junction bases: 7. The CDR3 totals 16 residues. In germline, CDR1 is SGHDN, CDR2 FVKESK. The chain's CDR3 is CASSLRRTSGRYEQYF. CDR3 coding DNA: TGTGCCAGCAGCCTACGGCGGACTAGCGGGAGATACGAGCAGTACTTC.

This clone was seen more than once but under ten times. V gene TRBV28 combines with J gene TRBJ1-6; 10 bases align to TRBD1. Germline values: CDR1 MDHEN, CDR2 SYDVKM. The length of the CDR3 is 13 residues. V was clipped by 8 bases and J by 10 bases; unmatched bases: 5. The CDR3 DNA follows: TGTGCCAGCGGGGGACAGGGGAGGTCACCCCTCCACTTT. Protein product: CASGGQGRSPLHF. Using reference TRBV28 and TRBJ1-6 for the parts outside the CDR3, the full variable domain is DVKVTQSSRYLVKRTGEKVFLECVQDMDHENMFWYRQDPGLGLRLIYFSYDVKMKEKGDIPEGYSVSREKKERFSLILESASTNQTSMYLCASGGQGRSPLHFGNGTRLTVT.